Listed below are T cell receptor beta chains from one sample, sequenced in a study of blood T cells in healthy people across ages. TCRdb itself ran the 5' RACE reads through MiXCR, one entry per CDR3 protein. The sample has roughly 730,000 distinct CDR3 sequences; just over 55% are singletons. The sample taken for sequencing was blood. The origin of the receptors is a man aged 40-49 years in good health. Both conserved end residues are part of each CDR3. A D gene is named only where the DNA matches it firmly.

- | TRBV6-4 | CASGAGHGNEKLFF
- | TRBV25-1 | CASSRAGMGTEAFF
TRBD1 | TRBV10-3 | CAIRGDSRSADTQYF
- | TRBV6-2/TRBV6-3 | CASRTGDPSFSGANVLTF
- | TRBV7-2 | CASSLVTQETQYF
- | TRBV12-3/TRBV12-4 | CASSLTQQGPYTDTQYF
- | TRBV5-5 | CASSFYRGEGTNEKLFF
- | TRBV10-3 | CAISEADSRTDTQYF
- | TRBV27 | CASSSKATGRGQETQYF
- | TRBV20-1 | CSARLASSYNEQFF
- | TRBV7-2 | CASTQLDTQYF
TRBD2 | TRBV7-2 | CASSLGLAQETQYF
TRBD2 | TRBV27 | CASRKRGTQRETQYF
- | TRBV28 | CASSPSIYNEQFF
- | TRBV5-5 | CASSLDTPTEYF
- | TRBV19 | CASSVGARGNIQYF
TRBD2 | TRBV5-1 | CASAAGGTDTQYF
- | TRBV28 | CASSSSLEQYF
- | TRBV28 | CASARELIGDANEKLFF
- | TRBV27 | CASNTHTGELFF
TRBD2 | TRBV6-2/TRBV6-3 | CASSVTSGRTYEQYF
TRBD1 | TRBV6-2/TRBV6-3 | CVTGQDYNEQFF
- | TRBV7-3 | CASSLLRSEKLFF
- | TRBV7-9 | CASSLGPVSASNEQFF
- | TRBV27 | CASRYNSGSSYEQYF
TRBD2 | TRBV4-2 | CASSQVTSGPDTQYF
- | TRBV7-9 | CASSPTFAPAEQYF
- | TRBV12-3/TRBV12-4 | CASSFEINQPQHF
- | TRBV7-2 | CASSLEASTRTDTQYF
- | TRBV20-1 | CSARWKGPAGGNTIYF
TRBD2 | TRBV29-1 | CSVDVTGGTDTQYF
TRBD2 | TRBV7-2 | CASSFTSGRAGVNEQFF
- | TRBV3-1 | CASSQARGIYEQYF
- | TRBV15 | CATSRDLGRLGTDTQYF
- | TRBV7-3 | CASSAPANVLTF
- | TRBV2 | CASSKAKSDRGYTF
- | TRBV20-1 | CSARDRKGTDTQYF
- | TRBV20-1 | CSARDLQGGPGNEQFF
- | TRBV20-1 | CSATIAETQYF
- | TRBV25-1 | CASSQGDHTDTQYF
- | TRBV7-9 | CASSFVTSGARGYCYTF
TRBD2 | TRBV6-2/TRBV6-3 | CASFSGTSSYNEQFF
- | TRBV29-1 | CSVEQVQETQYF
- | TRBV12-3/TRBV12-4 | CASTRRRQDSADTQYF
- | TRBV7-3 | CASSLTPDTDTQYF
- | TRBV29-1 | CSVSGVAEAFF
TRBD1 | TRBV11-3 | CASSVQGATGELFF
- | TRBV10-3 | CAISEETKDPGSTNEKLFF
- | TRBV6-1 | CASTGDLIDTQYF
- | TRBV12-3/TRBV12-4 | CASSLALDSGGYTF
- | TRBV7-2 | CASSLRGVQTQYF
TRBD1 | TRBV2 | CASSLQGNSDNEQYF
TRBD1 | TRBV12-3/TRBV12-4 | CASIGTANYGYTF
TRBD1 | TRBV4-1 | CASSQAGTGVGETQYF
TRBD1 | TRBV10-3 | CAISEAGGRYEQYF